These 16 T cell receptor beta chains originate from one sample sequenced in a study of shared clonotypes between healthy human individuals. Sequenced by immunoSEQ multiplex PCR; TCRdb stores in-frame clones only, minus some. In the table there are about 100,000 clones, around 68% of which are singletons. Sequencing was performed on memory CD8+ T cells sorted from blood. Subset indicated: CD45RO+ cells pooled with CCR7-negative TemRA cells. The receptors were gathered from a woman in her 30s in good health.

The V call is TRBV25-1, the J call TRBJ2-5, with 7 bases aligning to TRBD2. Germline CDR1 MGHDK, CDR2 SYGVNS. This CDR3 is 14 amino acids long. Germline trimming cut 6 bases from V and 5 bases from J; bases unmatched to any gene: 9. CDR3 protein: CASSRGRAHETQYF. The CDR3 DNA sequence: TGTGCCAGCAGCCGGGGGAGGGCCCACGAGACCCAGTACTTC.

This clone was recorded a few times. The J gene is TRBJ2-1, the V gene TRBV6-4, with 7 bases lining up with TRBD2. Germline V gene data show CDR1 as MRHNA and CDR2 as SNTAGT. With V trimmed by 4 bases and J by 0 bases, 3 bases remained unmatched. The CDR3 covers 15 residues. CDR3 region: CASSASGDSYNEQFF. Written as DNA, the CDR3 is TGTGCCAGCAGTGCCAGCGGGGACTCCTACAATGAGCAGTTCTTC.

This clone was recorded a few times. CDR3 nucleotide sequence: TGTGCCAGCAGCTTGGGCAACACCTACGAGCAGTACTTC. It codes for CASSLGNTYEQYF. This chain links TRBV5-6 with TRBJ2-7; D gene uncertain. V lost 0 bases and J lost 2, with 6 bases in between. Germline CDR1 and CDR2: SGHDT and YYEEEE. CDR3 length: 13 residues.

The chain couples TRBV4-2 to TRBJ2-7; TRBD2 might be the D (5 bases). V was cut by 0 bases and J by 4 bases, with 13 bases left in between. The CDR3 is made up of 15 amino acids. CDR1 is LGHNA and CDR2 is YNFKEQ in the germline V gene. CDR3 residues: CASSQDHGEGYEQYF. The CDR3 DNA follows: TGTGCCAGCAGCCAAGATCACGGGGAAGGATACGAGCAGTACTTC.

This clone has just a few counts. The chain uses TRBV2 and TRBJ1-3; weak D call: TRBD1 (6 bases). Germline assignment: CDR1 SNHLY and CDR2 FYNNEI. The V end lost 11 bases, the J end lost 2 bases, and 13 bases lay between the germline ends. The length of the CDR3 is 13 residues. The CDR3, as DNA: TGTGCCGGACAGACAGTCCCTGGAAACACCATATATTTT. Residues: CAGQTVPGNTIYF.

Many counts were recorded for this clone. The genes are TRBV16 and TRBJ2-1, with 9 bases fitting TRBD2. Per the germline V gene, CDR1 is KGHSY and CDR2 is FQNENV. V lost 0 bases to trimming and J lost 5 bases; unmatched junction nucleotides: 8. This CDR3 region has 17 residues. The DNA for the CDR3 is TGTGCCAGCAGCCAATCGCGGGCTAGCGGGGACCACAATGAGCAGTTCTTC. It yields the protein CASSQSRASGDHNEQFF.

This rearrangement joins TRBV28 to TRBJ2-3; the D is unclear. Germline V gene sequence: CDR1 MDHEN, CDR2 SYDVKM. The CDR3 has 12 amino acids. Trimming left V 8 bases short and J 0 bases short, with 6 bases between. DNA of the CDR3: TGTGCCAGCCGTGGGAGCACAGATACGCAGTATTTT. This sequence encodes CASRGSTDTQYF.

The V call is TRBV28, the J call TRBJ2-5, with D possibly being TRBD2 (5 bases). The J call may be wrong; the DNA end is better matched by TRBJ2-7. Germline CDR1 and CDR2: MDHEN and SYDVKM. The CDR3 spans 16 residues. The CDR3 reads CASSLWDSTLGYEQYF. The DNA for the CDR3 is TGTGCCAGCAGTTTATGGGACTCAACTCTAGGGTACGAGCAGTACTTC.

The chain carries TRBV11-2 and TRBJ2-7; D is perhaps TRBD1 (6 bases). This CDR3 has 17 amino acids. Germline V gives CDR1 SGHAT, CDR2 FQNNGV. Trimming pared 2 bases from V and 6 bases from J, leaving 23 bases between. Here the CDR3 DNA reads TGTGCCAGCAGCTTACCACAGAAGGTAGGGACACTACTCGAGCAGTACTTC. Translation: CASSLPQKVGTLLEQYF.

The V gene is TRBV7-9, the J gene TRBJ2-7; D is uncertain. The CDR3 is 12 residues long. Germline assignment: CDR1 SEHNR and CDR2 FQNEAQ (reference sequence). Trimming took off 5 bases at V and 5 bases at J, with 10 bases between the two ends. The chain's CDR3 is CASSPGSHEQYF. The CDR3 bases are TGTGCCAGCAGCCCTGGGTCCCACGAGCAGTACTTC.

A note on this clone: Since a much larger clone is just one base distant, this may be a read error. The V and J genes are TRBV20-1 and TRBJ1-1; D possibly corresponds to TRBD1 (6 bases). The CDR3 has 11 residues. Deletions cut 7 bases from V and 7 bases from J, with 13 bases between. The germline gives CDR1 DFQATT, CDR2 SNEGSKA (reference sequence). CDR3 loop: CSVTRTDEAFF. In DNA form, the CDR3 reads TGCAGTGTTACTCGGACAGATGAAGCTTTCTTT.

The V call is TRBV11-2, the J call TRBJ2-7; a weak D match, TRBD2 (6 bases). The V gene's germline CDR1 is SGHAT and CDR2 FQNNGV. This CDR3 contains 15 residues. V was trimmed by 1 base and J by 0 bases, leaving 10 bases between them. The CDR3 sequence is CASSLVAGFSYEQYF. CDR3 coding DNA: TGTGCCAGCAGCTTAGTTGCGGGGTTCTCCTACGAGCAGTACTTC.

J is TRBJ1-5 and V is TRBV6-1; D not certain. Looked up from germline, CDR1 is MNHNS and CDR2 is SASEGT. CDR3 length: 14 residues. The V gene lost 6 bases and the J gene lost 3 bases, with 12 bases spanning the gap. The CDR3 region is CASRGYNDNQPQHF. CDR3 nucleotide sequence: TGTGCCAGCAGGGGATATAACGACAATCAGCCCCAGCATTTT.

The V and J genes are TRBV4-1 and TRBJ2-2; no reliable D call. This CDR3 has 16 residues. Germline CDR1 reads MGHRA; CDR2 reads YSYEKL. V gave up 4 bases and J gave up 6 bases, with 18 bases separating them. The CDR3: CASSPSRWGRPGELFF. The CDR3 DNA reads TGCGCCAGCAGCCCAAGCCGGTGGGGTAGGCCCGGGGAGCTGTTTTTT.

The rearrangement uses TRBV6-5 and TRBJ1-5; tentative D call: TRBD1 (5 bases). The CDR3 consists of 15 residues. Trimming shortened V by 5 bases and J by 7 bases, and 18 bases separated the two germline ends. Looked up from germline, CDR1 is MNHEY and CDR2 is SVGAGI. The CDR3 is CASSRTTDSSQPQHF. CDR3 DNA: TGTGCCAGCAGTAGAACCACCGACAGCAGCCAGCCCCAGCATTTT.

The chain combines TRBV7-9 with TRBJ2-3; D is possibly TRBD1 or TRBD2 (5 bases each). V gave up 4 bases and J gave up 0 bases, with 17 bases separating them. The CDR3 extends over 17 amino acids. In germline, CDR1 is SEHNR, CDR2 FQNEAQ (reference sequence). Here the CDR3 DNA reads TGTGCCAGCAGCTCGGGGCCTCGGAGCCCTAGCACAGATACGCAGTATTTT. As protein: CASSSGPRSPSTDTQYF.